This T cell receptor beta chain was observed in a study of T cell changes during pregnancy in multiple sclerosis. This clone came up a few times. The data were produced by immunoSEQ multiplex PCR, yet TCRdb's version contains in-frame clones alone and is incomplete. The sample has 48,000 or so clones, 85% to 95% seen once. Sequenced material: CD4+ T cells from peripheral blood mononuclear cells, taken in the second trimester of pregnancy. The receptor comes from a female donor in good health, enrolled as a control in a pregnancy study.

In DNA form, the CDR3 reads TGTGCCAGCTCACCCCTAGTGATCAGGGATGAGCAGTTCTTC. Protein sequence: CASSPLVIRDEQFF. The chain recombines TRBV18 with TRBJ2-1, with D possibly matching TRBD1 (5 bases). Germline CDR1 KGHSH, CDR2 LQKENI. V was shortened by 3 bases and J by 8 bases, with 14 bases between the two germline ends. The CDR3 sequence is 14 residues long.